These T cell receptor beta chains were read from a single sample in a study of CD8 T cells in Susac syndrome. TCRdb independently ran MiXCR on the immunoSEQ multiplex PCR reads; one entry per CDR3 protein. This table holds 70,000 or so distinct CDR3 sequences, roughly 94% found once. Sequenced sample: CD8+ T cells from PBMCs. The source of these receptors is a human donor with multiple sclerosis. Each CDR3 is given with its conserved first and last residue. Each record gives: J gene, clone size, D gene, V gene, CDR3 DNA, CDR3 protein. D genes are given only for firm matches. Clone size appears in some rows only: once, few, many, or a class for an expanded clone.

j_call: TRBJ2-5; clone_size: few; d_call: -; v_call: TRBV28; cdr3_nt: TGTGCCAGCAGTTTAAAGGAGACCCAGTACTTC; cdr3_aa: CASSLKETQYF
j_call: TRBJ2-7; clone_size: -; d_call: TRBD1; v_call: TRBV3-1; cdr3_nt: TGTGCCAGCAGCCCTCAAGGACAGGGAGAGCAGTACTTC; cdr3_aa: CASSPQGQGEQYF
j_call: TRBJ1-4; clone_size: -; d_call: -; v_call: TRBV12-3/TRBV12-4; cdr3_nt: TGTGCCAGCAGTTTGGGGTTTGGCGAAAAACTGTTTTTT; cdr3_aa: CASSLGFGEKLFF
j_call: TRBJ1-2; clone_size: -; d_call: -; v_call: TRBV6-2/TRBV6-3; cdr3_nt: TGTGCCAGCAGTTACCTCCCGACAGCTAACTATGGCTACACCTTC; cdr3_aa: CASSYLPTANYGYTF
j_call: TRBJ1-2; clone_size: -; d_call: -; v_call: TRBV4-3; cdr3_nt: TGCGCCAGCAGCCAAGATGGACCTACCCCCTATGGCTACACCTTC; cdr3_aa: CASSQDGPTPYGYTF
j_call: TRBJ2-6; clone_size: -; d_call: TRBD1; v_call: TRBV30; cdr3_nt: TGTGCCTGGGGACAGGGTTCTGGGGCCAACGTCCTGACTTTC; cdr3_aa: CAWGQGSGANVLTF
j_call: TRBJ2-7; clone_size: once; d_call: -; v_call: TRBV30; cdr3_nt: TGTGCCTGTCGGCCGTCGGCCTACGAGCAGTACTTC; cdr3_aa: CACRPSAYEQYF
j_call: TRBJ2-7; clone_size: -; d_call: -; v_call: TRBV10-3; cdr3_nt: TGTGCCATCAGTGGACCCCACGAGCAGTACTTC; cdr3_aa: CAISGPHEQYF
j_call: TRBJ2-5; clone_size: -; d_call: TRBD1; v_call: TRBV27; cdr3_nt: TGTGCCAGCAGTTCGGACAGGTGGGGACAAGAGACCCAGTACTTC; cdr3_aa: CASSSDRWGQETQYF
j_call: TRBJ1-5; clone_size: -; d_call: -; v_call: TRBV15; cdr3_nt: TGTGCCACCAGCAGAGATAGGTCAGGGCTAGGCAATCAGCCCCAGCATTTT; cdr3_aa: CATSRDRSGLGNQPQHF
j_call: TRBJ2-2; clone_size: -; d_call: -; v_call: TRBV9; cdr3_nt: TGTGCCAGCAGCGTAGCTAGTCAGGGTGCGAACACCGGGGAGCTGTTTTTT; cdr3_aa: CASSVASQGANTGELFF
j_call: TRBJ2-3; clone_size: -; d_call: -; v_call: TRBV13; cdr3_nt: TGTGCCAGCAGCCTCTGGGAGGCCGATACGCAGTATTTT; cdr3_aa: CASSLWEADTQYF
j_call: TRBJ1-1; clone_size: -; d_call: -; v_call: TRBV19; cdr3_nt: TGTGCCAGTAGTATTCTGTCACAGGAAGCTTTCTTT; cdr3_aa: CASSILSQEAFF
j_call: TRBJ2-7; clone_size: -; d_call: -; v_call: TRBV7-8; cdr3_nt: TGTGCCAGCAGCACACACAGGGTCCCCTCCTACGAGCAGTACTTC; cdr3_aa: CASSTHRVPSYEQYF
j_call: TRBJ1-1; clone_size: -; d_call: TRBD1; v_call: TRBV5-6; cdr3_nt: TGTGCCAGCAGCCCGACAGGGGATGCTACTGAAGCTTTCTTT; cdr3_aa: CASSPTGDATEAFF
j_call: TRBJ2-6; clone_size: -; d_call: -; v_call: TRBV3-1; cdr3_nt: TGTGCCAGCAGCCAGGACCAGGGGACTGGGGCCAACGTCCTGACTTTC; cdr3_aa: CASSQDQGTGANVLTF
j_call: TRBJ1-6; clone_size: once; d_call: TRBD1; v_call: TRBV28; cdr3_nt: TGTGCCAGCAGGGAACAGGGGGCGTTCTATAATTCACCCCTCCACTTT; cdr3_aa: CASREQGAFYNSPLHF
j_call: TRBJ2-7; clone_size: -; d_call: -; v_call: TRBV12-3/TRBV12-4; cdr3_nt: TGTGCCAGCAGTTTACTACACGGAGCCTACGAGCAGTACTTC; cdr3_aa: CASSLLHGAYEQYF
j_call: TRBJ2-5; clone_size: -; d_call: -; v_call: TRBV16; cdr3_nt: TGTGCCAGCAGCCCACCTGACAGAGTTGGGGAGACCCAGTACTTC; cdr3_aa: CASSPPDRVGETQYF
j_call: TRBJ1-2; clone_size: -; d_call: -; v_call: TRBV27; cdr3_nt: TGTGCCAGCAGTTTATCGCAGGGGATTGGCTACACCTTC; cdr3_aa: CASSLSQGIGYTF
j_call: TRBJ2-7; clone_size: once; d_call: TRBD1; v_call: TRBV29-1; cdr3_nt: TGCAGCGTGTCCGGGACAGGGGGCAGCTACGAGCAGTACTTC; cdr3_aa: CSVSGTGGSYEQYF
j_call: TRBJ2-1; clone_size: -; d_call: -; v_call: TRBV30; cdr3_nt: TGTGCCTGGAGTGTCGGAGGTGGTGAGCAGTTCTTC; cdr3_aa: CAWSVGGGEQFF
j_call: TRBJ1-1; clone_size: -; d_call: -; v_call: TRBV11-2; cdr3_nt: TGTGCCAGCAGCTTGAGAGATTTCTCTGAAGCTTTCTTT; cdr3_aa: CASSLRDFSEAFF
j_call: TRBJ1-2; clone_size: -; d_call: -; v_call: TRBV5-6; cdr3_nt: TGTGCCAGCAGCGAGGCGGACAATGGCTACACCTTC; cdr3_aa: CASSEADNGYTF
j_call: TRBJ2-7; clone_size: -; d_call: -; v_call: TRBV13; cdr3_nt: TGTGCCAGCAGCAATCCGGGACTGGGCTACGAGCAGTACTTC; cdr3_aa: CASSNPGLGYEQYF
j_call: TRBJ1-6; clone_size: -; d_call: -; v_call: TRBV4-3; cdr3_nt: TGCGCCAGCAGCCAAGATAGGGGACGGGATTCACCCCTCCACTTT; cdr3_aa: CASSQDRGRDSPLHF
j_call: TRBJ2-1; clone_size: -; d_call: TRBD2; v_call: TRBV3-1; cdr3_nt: TGTGCCAGCAGCCATGGACTAGCGGACTACAATGAGCAGTTCTTC; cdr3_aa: CASSHGLADYNEQFF
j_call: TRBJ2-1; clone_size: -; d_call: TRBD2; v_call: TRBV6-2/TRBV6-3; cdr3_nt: TGTGCCAGCAGCCCGGGACTAGCGGGGGGGATCTCCTACAATGAGCAGTTCTTC; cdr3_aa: CASSPGLAGGISYNEQFF
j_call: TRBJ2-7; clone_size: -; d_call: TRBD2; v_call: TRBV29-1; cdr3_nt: TGCAGCGTTGAAGATCTCGCCCGGACTAGCGGAACCTACGAGCAGTACTTC; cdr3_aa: CSVEDLARTSGTYEQYF
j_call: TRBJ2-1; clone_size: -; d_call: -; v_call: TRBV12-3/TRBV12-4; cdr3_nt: TGTGCCAGCTTTGAGGCCAATGAGCAGTTCTTC; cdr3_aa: CASFEANEQFF
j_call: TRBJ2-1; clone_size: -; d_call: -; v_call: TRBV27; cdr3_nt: TGTGCCAGCAGTCCCCTACCCTCCCTAGGTAATGAGCAGTTCTTC; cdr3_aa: CASSPLPSLGNEQFF
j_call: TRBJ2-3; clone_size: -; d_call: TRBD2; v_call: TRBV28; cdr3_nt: TGTGCCAGCATCCCCACGCGGGGGGCTTGGGATACGCAGTATTTT; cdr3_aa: CASIPTRGAWDTQYF
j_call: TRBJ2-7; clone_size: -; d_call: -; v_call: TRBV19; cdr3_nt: TGTGCCAGTAGTATGTCCCCCGGGGAGCAGTACTTC; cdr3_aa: CASSMSPGEQYF
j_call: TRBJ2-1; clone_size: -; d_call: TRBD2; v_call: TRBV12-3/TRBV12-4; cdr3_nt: TGTGCCAGCAGTTCTGGACTAGTTCTTTACAATGAGCAGTTCTTC; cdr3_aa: CASSSGLVLYNEQFF
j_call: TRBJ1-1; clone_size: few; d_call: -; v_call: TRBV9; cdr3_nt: TGTGCCAGCAGCGTAGGTGGCACTGAAGCTTTCTTT; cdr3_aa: CASSVGGTEAFF